This T cell receptor (beta chain) was found in a study of shared clonotypes between healthy human individuals. The wider study: The plates for each donor numbered three CD4 naive, three CD4 memory, two CD8 naive and one CD8 memory.

The V end lost 7 bases, the J end lost 3 bases, and 6 bases lay between the germline ends. Germline CDR1 is MNHNY and CDR2 is SVGAGI (reference sequence). This CDR3 is 11 amino acids long. General study points: A generally larger estimated richness was seen in naive subsets than in memory subsets. A few donors showed sharing of 4.5% to 5% of naive CD4 clonotypes.

Assay execution proceeded at the deep level. Libraries were prepared by immunoSEQ multiplex PCR; TCRdb keeps only in-frame clonotypes and omits some of them. The table has millions of clones, 80% to 95% seen once. On this clone: Its target is not known. This sample includes further DNA sequences coding for the same CDR3.

V is TRBV6-6 and J is TRBJ1-2; the D is unclear. Sample: naive CD4+ T cells from PBMCs. Subset defined: CD45RA+ positively selected. The receptor was isolated from a man aged 18-30 years in good health. Some clones in this sample may be carry-over from other donors' samples. The DNA for the CDR3 is TGTGCCAGCAAGGGCGACTATGGCTACACCTTC. It yields the protein CASKGDYGYTF.